This T cell receptor beta chain was identified in a study of memory CD4+ T cells and cytomegalovirus serostatus. Overall study: Donors were healthy Belgian adults, 10 or so CMV seropositive and fewer than 30 seronegative.

About this clone itself: Antigen specificity is unknown.

Single viable CD3+CD4+CD8-CD45RO+ cells were sorted as the memory CD4+ T cells. Serostatus was set by detecting CMV pp150, pp28, p38, p52 IgG. Whole-study results and caveats: 67 of 164 known CMV-associated TCRbeta sequences appeared in CD4+ memory. Suggested: most of the CMV-linked TCR signature lies in CD4+ memory cells.

This CDR3 comprises 19 residues. Germline-derived CDR1 and CDR2 are MNHEY and SMNVEV (reference sequence). Losses at the gene ends were 3 bases for V and 0 bases for J; bases not matched to a gene: 10. Assay: immunoSEQ multiplex PCR; the TCRdb copy retains only in-frame clones and omits some. The data show roughly 40,000 clones, with approximately 78% seen just once and roughly 0.8% held by the top ten. The sequenced material came from memory CD4+ T cells from blood. This sequence originates from an adult in good health and CMV-seronegative. J is TRBJ1-3 and V is TRBV27; TRBD1 matches 11 bases. The CDR3 DNA sequence: TGTGCCAGCAGTTTGCGAGGGACCGGGACAGGGGGCTCTGGAAACACCATATATTTT. It encodes CASSLRGTGTGGSGNTIYF.